The 20 T cell receptor beta chains below come from one sample, sequenced in a study of blood T cell repertoires in COVID-19. The data were produced by immunoSEQ multiplex PCR, yet TCRdb's version contains in-frame clones alone and is incomplete. This table has 650,000 to 800,000 clones, 85% to 90% appearing once. The material sequenced was peripheral blood. The receptors derive from a woman aged 18-30 years with acute or convalescent COVID-19.

This clone occurred once. The gene calls are TRBV10-1 and TRBJ2-1, with D possibly TRBD2 on 6 matching bases. The V gene's germline CDR1 is WNHNN and CDR2 SYGVQD (reference sequence). Trimming stripped 7 bases from V and 5 bases from J, with 15 bases between. This CDR3 is 14 amino acids long. CDR3 nucleotide sequence: TGCGCCAGCACTCGTTTGGGACTCGACAATGAGCAGTTCTTC. Translated: CASTRLGLDNEQFF.

The V and J genes are TRBV9 and TRBJ2-7; tentatively, D is TRBD2 (6 bases). CDR3 size: 14 residues. The germline V gene has CDR1 SGDLS and CDR2 YYNGEE. The ends were cut back, 4 bases at V and 2 bases at J, with 13 bases in the middle. The CDR3 DNA follows: TGTGCCAGCAGCCCCCGGGACTCAGCCTACGAGCAGTACTTC. Protein: CASSPRDSAYEQYF. The full variable domain, rest sourced from reference TRBV9 and TRBJ2-7, is DSGVTQTPKHLITATGQRVTLRCSPRSGDLSVYWYQQSLDQGLQFLIQYYNGEERAKGNILERFSAQQFPDLHSELNLSSLELGDSALYFCASSPRDSAYEQYFGPGTRLTVT.

The chain recombines TRBV4-1 with TRBJ2-7; no reliable D call. Germline V gene sequence: CDR1 MGHRA, CDR2 YSYEKL. Trimming cost V 1 base and J 3 bases, with 13 bases left between them. The CDR3 has 15 residues. The CDR3 region has the DNA TGCGCCAGCAGCCAAGGTCCACAGCTTTACTACGAGCAGTACTTC. This gives the protein CASSQGPQLYYEQYF.

J is TRBJ1-2 and V is TRBV7-3; D uncertain. The germline V gene has CDR1 SGHTA and CDR2 FQGTGA. The CDR3 loop spans 13 amino acids. V gave up 5 bases and J gave up 0 bases, with 7 bases separating them. The CDR3 is CASSATANYGYTF. The CDR3 DNA reads TGTGCCAGCAGCGCTACAGCTAACTATGGCTACACCTTC. The variable domain in full, completed from reference TRBV7-3 and TRBJ1-2, reads GAGVSQTPSNKVTEKGKYVELRCDPISGHTALYWYRQSLGQGPEFLIYFQGTGAADDSGLPNDRFFAVRPEGSVSTLKIQRTERGDSAVYLCASSATANYGYTFGSGTRLTVV.

The V call is TRBV5-8, the J call TRBJ2-1; D perhaps matches TRBD1 (6 bases). CDR1 SGHTS and CDR2 YDEGEE come from the germline V gene. Trimming removed 0 bases from V and 8 bases from J, with 12 bases in between. This CDR3 is built from 14 residues. Here the CDR3 reads CASSLGQVMDEQFF. The CDR3, as DNA: TGTGCCAGCAGCTTGGGACAGGTTATGGATGAGCAGTTCTTC.

CDR3 DNA: TGCGCCAGCAGCCAAGGGGACAGGGTAGCTAACTATGGCTACACCTTC. Amino acid sequence: CASSQGDRVANYGYTF. V and J are TRBV4-3 and TRBJ1-2; 9 bases map to TRBD1. The trim removed 1 base at V and 0 bases at J, leaving 3 bases unmatched. The CDR3 loop spans 16 amino acids. Germline V lookup: CDR1 LGHNA, CDR2 YSLEER.

This sequence joins TRBV5-4 and TRBJ1-6; 7 nucleotides agree with TRBD1. Per the germline V gene, CDR1 is SGHNT and CDR2 is YYREEE (reference sequence). The CDR3 extends over 15 amino acids. J lost 10 bases, V lost 1 base, and 8 bases had no gene match. CDR3 residues: CASSLKGALGSPLHF. The CDR3 nucleotides read TGTGCCAGCAGCTTGAAGGGGGCGCTGGGGTCACCCCTCCACTTT.

This clone was found once. The V call is TRBV7-8, the J call TRBJ2-5, with D possibly TRBD1 on 6 matching bases. Germline CDR1 is SGHVS and CDR2 is FQNEAQ. Trimming removed 0 bases from V and 4 bases from J, with 15 bases in between. This CDR3 spans 16 amino acids. The CDR3 DNA follows: TGTGCCAGCAGCTTAGCGACAGGTTTCAGGTCAGAGACCCAGTACTTC. Its translation is CASSLATGFRSETQYF.

The chain combines TRBV7-2 with TRBJ2-3, with 7 bases that match TRBD2. After removal of 5 bases from V and 4 bases from J, the junction contained 15 bases not matched to a gene. This CDR3 has 17 amino acids. Per the germline V gene, CDR1 is SGHTA and CDR2 is FQGNSA. The CDR3 spells CASSPPATSLGADTQYF. DNA for the CDR3: TGTGCCAGCAGCCCCCCAGCGACTAGCCTCGGGGCAGATACGCAGTATTTT.

The genes are TRBV6-5 and TRBJ2-3; 9 bases fit TRBD1. This CDR3 is 15 amino acids long. The V gene's germline CDR1 is MNHEY and CDR2 SVGAGI. J lost 6 bases, V lost 5 bases, and 9 bases had no gene match. The CDR3 coding sequence is TGTGCCAGCAGTCCCTCCGGGACAGGGACGGATACGCAGTATTTT. This encodes CASSPSGTGTDTQYF.

This clone was seen only a few times. The chain is built from TRBV5-8 and TRBJ1-2, with D perhaps TRBD1 (6 bases). Germline loops: CDR1 SGHTS, CDR2 YDEGEE. The CDR3 runs to 15 residues. Trimming removed 4 bases at V and 8 bases at J, with 21 bases between. Written as DNA, the CDR3 is TGTGCCAGCAGCCGCGGGGGGGGCCCCACGGAGGGCTACACCTTC. This encodes CASSRGGGPTEGYTF.

This rearrangement joins TRBV10-3 to TRBJ2-7; 9 positions match TRBD1. CDR1 is ENHRY and CDR2 is SYGVKD in the germline V gene. The junction had 14 bases not matched to a gene; V was cut back by 10 bases and J by 4 bases. CDR3 length equals 15 residues. CDR3 nucleotides: TGTGCCACCAGCCCAAGTCGGACAGGGGAGTACGAGCAGTACTTC. This translates into CATSPSRTGEYEQYF.

The rearrangement joins TRBV3-1 (or the pseudogene TRBV3-2) to TRBJ1-1; no definite D call. Germline V CDR1 and CDR2: LGHDT, YNNKEL (reference sequence). The germline V and J ends were trimmed by 1 base and 0 bases, with 6 bases remaining between them. This CDR3 is built from 14 residues. DNA for the CDR3: TGTGCCAGCAGCCAAGGGAGTTTGAACACTGAAGCTTTCTTT. Protein: CASSQGSLNTEAFF.

Only one count was recorded for this clone. The V call is TRBV5-8, the J call TRBJ1-1; TRBD1 is a possible D gene (6 bases). V lost 0 bases and J 1 base, leaving 7 bases between the germline ends. The CDR3 spans 14 residues. Per the germline V gene, CDR1 is SGHTS and CDR2 is YDEGEE. As DNA, the CDR3 is TGTGCCAGCAGCTTGGAACAGGGGAACACTGAAGCTTTCTTT. Translation: CASSLEQGNTEAFF.

The sample holds a few counts of this clone. The chain has TRBV20-1 and TRBJ1-2; D is unresolved. Between the trimmed V and J ends, which lost 5 bases and 5 bases, there was a span of 6 bases. In germline, CDR1 is DFQATT, CDR2 SNEGSKA (reference sequence). The CDR3 loop spans 10 amino acids. CDR3 DNA: TGCAGTGCTCGCCTATATGGCTACACCTTC. Translating it yields CSARLYGYTF.

The chain combines TRBV2 with TRBJ1-2, with D unresolved. The germline V gene encodes CDR1 SNHLY and CDR2 FYNNEI. The ends were cut back, 4 bases at V and 7 bases at J, with 10 bases in the middle. The CDR3 runs 12 residues. CDR3 sequence reads: CASSVGAGGYTF. As DNA, the CDR3 is TGTGCCAGCAGTGTTGGTGCGGGTGGCTACACCTTC.

This chain joins TRBV6-5 and TRBJ2-7; D may be TRBD2 (6 bases). CDR3 length: 14 amino acids. Germline CDR1 MNHEY, CDR2 SVGAGI. The V end lost 0 bases, the J end lost 3 bases, and 9 bases lay between the germline ends. CDR3 sequence reads: CASSYSVAVYEQYF. Written as DNA, the CDR3 is TGTGCCAGCAGTTACTCGGTAGCGGTCTACGAGCAGTACTTC.

This rearrangement joins TRBV10-3 to TRBJ1-1; 10 nucleotides align to TRBD1. CDR1 is ENHRY and CDR2 is SYGVKD in the germline V gene. V dropped 11 bases and J dropped 4; count of bases not matched to a gene: 16. This CDR3 spans 16 amino acids. The CDR3 DNA reads TGTGCCGCCCGACAGGGGGCGGAGGTCCCGATCACTGAAGCTTTCTTT. It codes for CAARQGAEVPITEAFF.

The V gene is TRBV3-1 (or the pseudogene TRBV3-2), the J gene TRBJ1-2, with 9 positions matching TRBD1. Trimming cost V 4 bases and J 8 bases; bases outside gene matches: 8. Germline CDR1 reads LGHDT; CDR2 reads YNNKEL (reference sequence). The CDR3 is made up of 14 amino acids. The CDR3 here is CASSRPGQGGGYTF. The CDR3 region has the DNA TGTGCCAGCAGCCGACCGGGACAGGGTGGAGGCTACACCTTC.

The chain joins TRBV7-9 to TRBJ2-3; 9 positions match TRBD1. V lost 4 bases, J lost 8 bases, and 7 bases stayed unmatched. The CDR3 extends over 14 amino acids. Germline V gene data show CDR1 as SEHNR and CDR2 as FQNEAQ (reference sequence). The CDR3 spells CASSSGQGSGTQYF. The CDR3 DNA follows: TGTGCCAGCAGCTCGGGACAGGGAAGTGGTACGCAGTATTTT.